This T cell receptor (beta chain) was found in a study of beta chain features in type 1 diabetes. Across the whole study: Examination spanned around 100,000,000 sorted cells from all samples. Study-wide findings and caveats: Type 1 diabetes patients had fewer VDJ junction insertions and more deletions. Equally in patients and controls, shorter templates might have been favored by PCR. The naive, central memory and Treg TCRB repertoires looked more alike in patients than they did in healthy donors. Shortening that was moderate but significant affected the TCRB CDR3s of Type 1 diabetes patients in all four CD4+ subsets.

Of the isolated RNA, all was reverse transcribed, and so the sequenced material was expressed TCRB transcripts. Assay: immunoSEQ multiplex PCR; the TCRdb copy retains only in-frame clones and omits some. This sample has around 710,000 clones, with 12% found just once. Germline values: CDR1 SGDLS, CDR2 YYNGEE. After removal of 0 bases from V and 2 bases from J, the junction contained 4 bases not matched to a gene. CDR3 length equals 17 residues. In the case of this clone: Antigen unknown.

The V and J genes are TRBV9 and TRBJ2-5, with 13 bases lining up with TRBD2. Sequenced input: naive CD4+ T cells from blood. The receptor comes from a man aged 30-40 years with type 1 diabetes. The CDR3 region is CASSVGWGLAGQETQYF. Written as DNA, the CDR3 is TGTGCCAGCAGCGTAGGGTGGGGACTAGCGGGGCAAGAGACCCAGTACTTC.